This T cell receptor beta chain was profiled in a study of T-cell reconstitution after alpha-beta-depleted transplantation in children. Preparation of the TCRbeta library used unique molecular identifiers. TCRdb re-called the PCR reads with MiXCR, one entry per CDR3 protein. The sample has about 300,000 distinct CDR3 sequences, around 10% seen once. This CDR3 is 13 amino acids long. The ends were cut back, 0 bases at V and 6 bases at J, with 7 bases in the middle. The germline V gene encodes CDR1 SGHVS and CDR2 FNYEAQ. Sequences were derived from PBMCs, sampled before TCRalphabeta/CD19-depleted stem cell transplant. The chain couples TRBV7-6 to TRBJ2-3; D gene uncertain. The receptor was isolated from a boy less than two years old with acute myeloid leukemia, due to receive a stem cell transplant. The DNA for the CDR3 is TGTGCCAGCAGCTTAGCGCTGTGGGATACGCAGTATTTT. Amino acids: CASSLALWDTQYF. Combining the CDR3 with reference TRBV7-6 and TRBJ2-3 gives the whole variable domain GAGVSQSPRYKVTKRGQDVALRCDPISGHVSLYWYRQALGQGPEFLTYFNYEAQQDKSGLPNDRFSAERPEGSISTLTIQRTEQRDSAMYRCASSLALWDTQYFGPGTRLTVL.